The present T cell receptor beta chain was sequenced within a study of T cell changes during pregnancy in multiple sclerosis. With V trimmed by 6 bases and J by 6 bases, 3 bases remained unmatched. The CDR3 is 12 residues long. In germline, CDR1 is SQVTM, CDR2 ANQGSEA. Some clones are missing from TCRdb's copy, which holds only in-frame ones; the method was immunoSEQ multiplex PCR. Here the sample spans about 36,000 clones, roughly nine tenths being singletons. This clone appeared a single time. This sequence originates from a female donor with multiple sclerosis, enrolled in a pregnancy study. The source material was CD4+ T cells from peripheral blood mononuclear cells, sampled after pregnancy. The rearrangement joins TRBV29-1 to TRBJ2-3; 10 positions match TRBD2. CDR3 sequence reads: CSVVSGGDTQYF. The CDR3 DNA reads TGCAGCGTGGTTAGCGGGGGGGATACGCAGTATTTT.